The 5 T cell receptor beta chains reported below all come from one sample, sequenced in a study of blood T cell repertoires in COVID-19. The data were produced by immunoSEQ multiplex PCR, yet TCRdb's version contains in-frame clones alone and is incomplete. The table includes 100,000 to 150,000 clones, more than 70% detected once. The specimen sequenced was peripheral blood. These receptors were taken from a man aged 50 to 60 with acute or convalescent COVID-19.

This clone appeared a few times. The chain joins TRBV24-1 to TRBJ2-1, with 9 bases aligning to TRBD1. Per germline, CDR1 KGHDR and CDR2 SFDVKD. The length of the CDR3 is 16 residues. J gave up 3 bases and V 4 bases, and 6 bases lay outside the gene matches. Here the CDR3 DNA reads TGTGCCACCAGTGAAAAGGGACAGGGATACTACAATGAGCAGTTCTTC. It yields the protein CATSEKGQGYYNEQFF.

The V and J genes are TRBV4-1 and TRBJ2-2; TRBD1 is a possible D gene (5 bases). Looked up from germline, CDR1 is MGHRA and CDR2 is YSYEKL. Trimming took off 2 bases at V and 2 bases at J, with 15 bases between the two ends. This CDR3 has 17 amino acids. The CDR3 DNA sequence: TGCGCCAGCAGCCAACCCCGGACATCCTCAAACACCGGGGAGCTGTTTTTT. Translated, it gives CASSQPRTSSNTGELFF.

This clone was seen just once. The chain joins TRBV18 to TRBJ1-5; 7 bases match TRBD1. J gave up 1 base and V 5 bases, and 8 bases lay outside the gene matches. The V gene's germline CDR1 is KGHSH and CDR2 LQKENI. The CDR3 is 16 residues long. The CDR3 DNA reads TGTGCCAGCTCATCGCAAACAGGGGTGAGCAATCAGCCCCAGCATTTT. Amino acids: CASSSQTGVSNQPQHF.

The rearrangement uses TRBV7-9 and TRBJ2-3, with TRBD2 matching over 9 bases. The V gene end was trimmed by 5 bases and the J gene end by 3 bases; junction bases not matched to a gene: 18. There are 19 residues in the CDR3. Per germline, CDR1 SEHNR and CDR2 FQNEAQ (reference sequence). This CDR3 reads CASSPAMAGGSRRTDTQYF. CDR3 nucleotides: TGTGCCAGCAGCCCCGCTATGGCGGGAGGGTCCCGTAGGACAGATACGCAGTATTTT.

The chain employs TRBV28 and TRBJ1-2; 7 nucleotides align to TRBD1. Germline V gives CDR1 MDHEN, CDR2 SYDVKM. CDR3 length: 15 residues. V gave up 3 bases and J gave up 8 bases; unmatched junction bases: 12. DNA for the CDR3: TGTGCCAGCAGTTTGAGGAAGGGGGCTCCCCTAGGCTACACCTTC. Translation: CASSLRKGAPLGYTF.